Presented here are 31 T cell receptor beta chains from one specimen sequenced in a study of tumor-infiltrating lymphocytes in primary liver carcinoma. Using a constant-region primer together with ProtoScript II reverse transcriptase, TCR beta cDNA was made from about 500 ng of total RNA. It was through three nested multiplex PCR rounds of slightly modified ARM-PCR that TCR beta libraries arose. A C-beta reverse primer was combined with TRBV1-TRBV30 forward primers in the first two PCR rounds, and each round had roughly 9 cycles. TCRdb reprocessed the multiplex PCR reads via MiXCR and lists one record per CDR3 protein. The table includes about 23,000 distinct CDR3 sequences, 70% to 80% detected once. DNA and RNA were both co-extracted from approximately 20-30 mg of bulk tissue that had not been sorted. Sequences were obtained from liver tumor tissue from sampling region 5. Subset described: tumor region T5, tumor centre. All receptors derive from a woman in her 30s with primary liver carcinoma and hepatitis B virus infection.

The chain links TRBV6-6 to TRBJ2-6; unclear D gene. From germline, CDR1 is MNHNY and CDR2 SVGAGI (reference sequence). The CDR3 extends over 15 amino acids. V was cut by 8 bases and J by 7 bases, with 18 bases left in between. The CDR3 sequence: CASFLRQGSANVLTF. The CDR3, as DNA: TGTGCCAGCTTCCTCAGACAAGGTAGTGCCAACGTCCTGACTTTC.

Comment on this clonotype: A junction end diverges from the germline sequence, so it may reflect a read error. The chain employs TRBV28 and TRBJ1-5; 8 bases fit TRBD1. Germline V lookup: CDR1 MDHEN, CDR2 SYDVKM. The CDR3 length is 12 residues. CDR3 sequence reads: CDSTVSGTGQHF. CDR3 bases: TGTGACAGCACTGTCTCCGGGACAGGCCAGCACTTT.

Points on this clonotype: Sequence at one end of the junction differs from germline and may be a read error. The J gene is TRBJ2-1, the V gene TRBV20-1; TRBD2 aligns across 8 bases. Germline CDR1 reads DFQATT; CDR2 reads SNEGSKA (reference sequence). This CDR3 has 15 amino acids. CDR3 nucleotides: TGCAGTGCTAGTAAGGGATTAGCGGGATTGTGGGAGCAGTCCTTC. Translated: CSASKGLAGLWEQSF.

As for this clonotype: One end of the junction is discordant with germline, which a read error may explain. The chain recombines TRBV4-3 with TRBJ2-5, with D possibly matching TRBD2 (5 bases). The CDR3 sequence is 14 residues long. Germline V CDR1 and CDR2: LGHNA, YSLEER. CDR3: CISSPTRRQETQYF. The DNA for the CDR3 is TGCATCAGCAGCCCGACGAGGAGGCAAGAGACCCAGTACTTT.

A word on this clonotype: The CDR3 ends on some other residue instead of the conserved phenylalanine or tryptophan, so this is likely a read error. The rearrangement links TRBV5-4 to TRBJ1-2; 7 bases are a match to TRBD1. Germline V lookup: CDR1 SGHNT, CDR2 YYREEE (reference sequence). The CDR3 totals 14 residues. Here the CDR3 DNA reads TGTGCCAGCAGTTACCAGGGGGACAACTATGGTTACACCTTA. Translation: CASSYQGDNYGYTL.

CDR3 in DNA: TGTGCCAGCAGCTACATGGACAGGAGCTCCTACGAGCAGTACTTC. Translating it yields CASSYMDRSSYEQYF. V gene TRBV6-5 combines with J gene TRBJ2-7, with 7 positions matching TRBD1. Germline CDR1 is MNHEY and CDR2 is SVGAGI. The junction had 8 bases not matched to a gene; V was cut back by 6 bases and J by 0 bases. CDR3 size: 15 residues.

Concerning this clonotype: The junction departs from germline at one end; a sequencing error may be responsible. This chain connects TRBV5-4 to TRBJ1-6; D is possibly TRBD1 (5 bases). The CDR3 loop spans 15 amino acids. Germline V lookup: CDR1 SGHNT, CDR2 YYREEE (reference sequence). In DNA, the CDR3 is TGTGCCAGCAGCTCTAGGGCGGGGGATAATTCACCCCTCAACTTT. Translated, it gives CASSSRAGDNSPLNF.

With regard to this clonotype: One end of the junction varies from germline; a read error may be responsible. This rearrangement joins TRBV5-1 to TRBJ2-1; 10 bases fit TRBD1. The CDR3 is 15 amino acids. CDR1 is SGHRS and CDR2 is YFSETQ in the germline V gene. This CDR3 reads CASCLGQGSYDEQFF. The DNA for the CDR3 is TGCGCCAGCTGCTTGGGACAGGGGTCCTACGATGAGCAGTTCTTC.

As for this clonotype: The junction departs from germline at one end; a sequencing error may be responsible. This chain uses TRBV11-2 with TRBJ2-1; 10 bases are shared with TRBD2. Germline V gives CDR1 SGHAT, CDR2 FQNNGV. There are 16 residues in the CDR3. The CDR3 sequence is CASRVTSGRAGNDQFF. CDR3 nucleotides: TGTGCCAGCAGAGTTACAAGCGGGAGGGCCGGCAATGACCAGTTCTTC.

For this clonotype: The conserved closing phenylalanine or tryptophan is absent in this CDR3, likely reflecting a read error. The limits of the CDR3 on the DNA are not certain, so only TCRdb's listed CDR3 is given. CDR3 residues: CASSLARFANTGEPFY. The V call is TRBV11-2, the J call TRBJ2-2. Germline assignment: CDR1 SGHAT and CDR2 FQNNGV. From its first to its last residue, the CDR3 has 16 amino acids.

At least ten counts were recorded for this clonotype. A read error is possible here, since a much larger clone lies one base away. The genes are TRBV5-4 and TRBJ2-7; D possibly corresponds to TRBD2 (5 bases). The CDR3 has 12 residues. CDR1 SGHNT and CDR2 YYREEE come from the germline V gene (reference sequence). CDR3 nucleotides: TGTGCCGGCAGCTCCATGCGGGACGAGCAGTACTTC. This encodes CAGSSMRDEQYF.

V is TRBV10-3 and J is TRBJ2-1; maybe TRBD2 (6 bases). Germline CDR1 reads ENHRY; CDR2 reads SYGVKD. This CDR3 has 16 amino acids. Trimming removed 7 bases at V and 2 bases at J, with 18 bases between. The DNA of the CDR3 is TGTGCCATCAATAAGTCGGCAACGGGAGCCTACAATGAGCAGTTCTTC. The encoded protein is CAINKSATGAYNEQFF.

As to this clonotype: A junction end diverges from the germline sequence, so it may reflect a read error. The chain recombines TRBV11-1 with TRBJ2-2, with TRBD2 as a possible D gene (5 bases). The germline gives CDR1 SGHAT, CDR2 FQDESV (reference sequence). The CDR3 has 16 residues. CDR3 in DNA: TGTGCCACCAGCAGGATTATGACGGGAATGTCCGGGGAGCTGTTTTTT. Its protein is CATSRIMTGMSGELFF.

This clonotype was detected only a few times. At one end the junction does not follow the germline gene, possibly because of a read error. The rearrangement uses TRBV6-5 and TRBJ2-7, with D possibly TRBD1 on 5 matching bases. The germline V gene encodes CDR1 MNHEY and CDR2 SVGAGI. This CDR3 has 15 residues. CDR3 DNA: TGTGCCAGTAGTTACAATGACAGCAGCTCCTACGATCAGTACTTC. Protein product: CASSYNDSSSYDQYF.

In its sample, this clonotype is medium-sized. The chain uses TRBV12-3 or TRBV12-4 and TRBJ2-1; D remains unclear. V was clipped by 0 bases and J by 7 bases, with 4 bases between them. The CDR3 covers 12 residues. The CDR3 loop is CASSLAENEQFF. In nucleotides, the CDR3 is TGTGCCAGCAGTTTAGCGGAGAATGAGCAGTTCTTC.

A note on this clonotype: One end of the junction varies from germline; a read error may be responsible. The chain carries TRBV11-3 and TRBJ2-7; possible D gene TRBD2, 6 bases. CDR3 size: 13 residues. Germline-derived CDR1 and CDR2 are SGHNT and YENEEA. DNA of the CDR3: TGTGCCAACAGCCCTCCGGGGAGGTACGAGACGTACTTC. Its translation is CANSPPGRYETYF.

This rearrangement joins TRBV28 to TRBJ2-7; D unresolved. Trimming shortened V by 8 bases and J by 7 bases, and 15 bases separated the two germline ends. The CDR3 is 12 residues long. Germline CDR1 and CDR2: MDHEN and SYDVKM. The CDR3 coding sequence is TGTGCCAGCGGTCAGCCCCCCTGGGAGCAGTACTTC. Protein: CASGQPPWEQYF.

This chain links TRBV11-2 with TRBJ2-3; TRBD2 matches at 8 bases. The junction had 14 bases not matched to a gene; V was cut back by 5 bases and J by 4 bases. The germline gives CDR1 SGHAT, CDR2 FQNNGV. This CDR3 comprises 17 residues. CDR3 loop: CASSRQGSGSLADTQYF. CDR3 nucleotide sequence: TGTGCCAGCAGCCGTCAAGGGAGCGGGAGCCTCGCAGATACGCAGTATTTT.

V gene TRBV7-2 combines with J gene TRBJ2-5; D is possibly TRBD1 or TRBD2 (6 bases each). V dropped 5 bases and J dropped 1 base, with 20 bases sitting between them. This CDR3 spans 17 amino acids. The germline V gene has CDR1 SGHTA and CDR2 FQGNSA. CDR3 loop: CASSRLASPQGQETQYF. In DNA, the CDR3 is TGTGCCAGCAGCAGGCTAGCGTCTCCACAGGGCCAAGAGACCCAGTACTTC.

This clonotype was seen only a few times. The chain employs TRBV6-2 or TRBV6-3 and TRBJ1-2; tentative D call: TRBD1 (5 bases). This CDR3 contains 13 residues. With 5 bases removed from V and 3 bases from J, the gap between germline ends came to 10 bases. CDR1 and CDR2 from the germline V gene are MNHEY and SVGEGT. Here the CDR3 reads CASSPQADYGYTF. The CDR3 region has the DNA TGTGCCAGCAGTCCACAGGCAGACTATGGCTACACCTTC.

Concerning this clonotype: It may be a read error: a sequence one base away is much more abundant. The DNA of the CDR3 is TGCAACGGAAGGGTTGCCTACGAGCAGTACTTC. This encodes CNGRVAYEQYF. This sequence joins TRBV29-1 and TRBJ2-7; D not resolved. Germline-derived CDR1 and CDR2 are SQVTM and ANQGSEA. CDR3 size: 11 residues.

On this clonotype: The conserved phenylalanine or tryptophan normally closing the CDR3 is absent here, so this likely arose from a read error. The chain is built from TRBV11-3 and TRBJ2-1; TRBD2 aligns across 9 bases. Per germline, CDR1 SGHNT and CDR2 YENEEA. J lost 8 bases, V lost 6 bases, and 11 bases had no gene match. This CDR3 has 15 amino acids. In DNA, the CDR3 is TGTGCCAGCAGGCGACTGGCGGGGGGGGGGTATGAGCAGTTCCTC. Protein product: CASRRLAGGGYEQFL.

To note about this clonotype: One junction end does not reproduce the germline sequence, and a read error may be involved. The chain combines TRBV11-2 with TRBJ2-2; D is undetermined. The CDR3 has 16 amino acids. The germline V gene has CDR1 SGHAT and CDR2 FQNNGV. CDR3 nucleotides: TGCGCCAGCAGCCCCAATCCCCAATTGAACGCCGGGGAGCTGTTTTTT. It yields the protein CASSPNPQLNAGELFF. The full variable domain, rest sourced from reference TRBV11-2 and TRBJ2-2, is EAGVAQSPRYKIIEKRQSVAFWCNPISGHATLYWYQQILGQGPKLLIQFQNNGVVDDSQLPKDRFSAERLKGVDSTLKIQPAKLEDSAVYLCASSPNPQLNAGELFFGEGSRLTVL.

For this clonotype: Lacking the conserved final phenylalanine or tryptophan, this CDR3 likely reflects a read error. The V and J genes are TRBV7-9 and TRBJ2-2, with D unresolved. Germline CDR1 and CDR2: SEHNR and FQNEAQ (reference sequence). With 2 bases removed from V and 2 bases from J, the gap between germline ends came to 12 bases. The CDR3 covers 16 residues. In nucleotides, the CDR3 is TGTGCCAGCAGCTTATTGTGGTCCCCTAACACCGGGGAGCTGTTTTCT. Protein sequence: CASSLLWSPNTGELFS.

On this clonotype itself: A junction boundary mismatches the germline segment, possibly from a read error. The chain recombines TRBV10-1 with TRBJ1-1; D call uncertain. The CDR3 spans 13 residues. CDR1 and CDR2 from the germline V gene are WNHNN and SYGVQD (reference sequence). The CDR3 loop reads CAGSEAGREKAFF. DNA for the CDR3: TGCGCCGGCAGTGAGGCAGGCCGAGAGAAGGCTTTCTTT.

J is TRBJ2-2 and V is TRBV6-5; 7 bases match TRBD2. The CDR3 has 15 amino acids. Germline V gene lookup returns CDR1 MNHEY and CDR2 SVGAGI. V gave up 7 bases and J gave up 15 bases; unmatched junction bases: 20. DNA of the CDR3: TGTGCCAGCATTCTCATGGGACTGAACACCGGGGGGTTGTTTTTT. Translated, it gives CASILMGLNTGGLFF.

Comments on this clonotype: The junction departs from germline at one end; a sequencing error may be responsible. The V gene is TRBV6-6, the J gene TRBJ2-4; D gene ambiguous. Germline assignment: CDR1 MNHNY and CDR2 SVGAGI (reference sequence). The CDR3 loop spans 12 amino acids. This CDR3 is CASSPFKKILYF. CDR3 in DNA: TGTGCCAGCAGTCCCTTCAAAAAGATTCTGTACTTC.

The V gene is TRBV24-1, the J gene TRBJ1-2; D perhaps matches TRBD1 (6 bases). Per the germline V gene, CDR1 is KGHDR and CDR2 is SFDVKD. V dropped 9 bases and J dropped 7 bases, with 14 bases sitting between them. This CDR3 comprises 12 residues. The CDR3 coding sequence is TGTGCCACCGGTGGGGGCCTGCTTGGCTACACCTTC. It encodes CATGGGLLGYTF.

The genes are TRBV5-4 and TRBJ2-2, with D uncertain. Germline CDR1 is SGHNT and CDR2 is YYREEE (reference sequence). The CDR3 totals 14 residues. V was trimmed by 6 bases and J by 9 bases, leaving 18 bases between them. DNA of the CDR3: TGTGCCAGCAACCCCGTCGACGCTCATAGGGAGCTGTTTTTT. Protein: CASNPVDAHRELFF.

On this clonotype itself: Sequence at one end of the junction differs from germline and may be a read error. V gene TRBV7-9 combines with J gene TRBJ2-7, with D possibly being TRBD2 (6 bases). CDR1 and CDR2 from the germline V gene are SEHNR and FQNEAQ (reference sequence). The CDR3 length is 15 residues. The CDR3: CACSSCDGTFYEQYF. In nucleotides, the CDR3 is TGTGCCTGCAGCTCGTGCGACGGGACTTTCTACGAGCAGTACTTC.

Worth noting for this clonotype: A junction end diverges from the germline sequence, so it may reflect a read error. The chain joins TRBV5-1 to TRBJ2-3; a weak D match, TRBD1 (6 bases). Germline CDR1 and CDR2: SGHRS and YFSETQ. There are 17 residues in the CDR3. The CDR3 here is CVSSIGHRDMGTDTQYF. CDR3 sequence (DNA): TGCGTCAGCAGCATAGGTCATCGGGACATGGGCACAGATACGCAGTATTTT.